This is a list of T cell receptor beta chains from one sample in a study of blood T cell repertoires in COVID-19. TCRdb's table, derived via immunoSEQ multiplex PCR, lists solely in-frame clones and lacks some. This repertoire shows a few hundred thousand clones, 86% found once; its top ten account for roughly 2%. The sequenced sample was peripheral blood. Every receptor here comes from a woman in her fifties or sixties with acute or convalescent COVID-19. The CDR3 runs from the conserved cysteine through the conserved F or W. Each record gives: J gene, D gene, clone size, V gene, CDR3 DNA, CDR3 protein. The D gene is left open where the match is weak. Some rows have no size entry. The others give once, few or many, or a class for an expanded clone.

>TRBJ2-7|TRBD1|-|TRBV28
TGTGCCAGCATTCCGGGACAGGGGGCCGTCGAGCAGTACTTC
CASIPGQGAVEQYF
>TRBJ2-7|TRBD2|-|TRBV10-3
TGTGCCATCAGTGAAGGACTAGCGGGGTACGAGCAGTACTTC
CAISEGLAGYEQYF
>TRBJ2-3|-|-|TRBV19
TGTGCCACCCAGGTCCGGTACGCAGATACGCAGTATTTT
CATQVRYADTQYF
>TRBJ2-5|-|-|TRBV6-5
TGTGCCAGCAGGGAGGTGAAGGGAGAGACCCAGTACTTC
CASREVKGETQYF
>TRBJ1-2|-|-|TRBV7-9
TGTGCCAGCAGCTTAGCTCGCTATGGCTACACCTTC
CASSLARYGYTF
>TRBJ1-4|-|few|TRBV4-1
TGCGCCAGCAGCCAGTCGAAGGGGGGGGAACACCCGGAAAAACTGTTTTTT
CASSQSKGGEHPEKLFF
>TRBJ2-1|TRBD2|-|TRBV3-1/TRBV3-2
TGTGCCAGCAGCCAAGGCGGGAGATCTCACAATGAGCAGTTCTTC
CASSQGGRSHNEQFF
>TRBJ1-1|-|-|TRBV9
TGTGCCAGCAGCGTCACCGGGGAGTCCACTGAAGCTTTCTTT
CASSVTGESTEAFF
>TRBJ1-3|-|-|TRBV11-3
TGTGCCAGCAGCCGAAATAAAGAGGCTGGAAACACCATATATTTT
CASSRNKEAGNTIYF
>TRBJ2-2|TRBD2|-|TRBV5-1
TGCGCCAGCAGCCTGGGACTAGATAGTACCGGGGAGCTGTTTTTT
CASSLGLDSTGELFF
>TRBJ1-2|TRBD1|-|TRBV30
TGTGCCTGGAGCCCCCGGGACAGAGGCTATGGCTACACCTTC
CAWSPRDRGYGYTF
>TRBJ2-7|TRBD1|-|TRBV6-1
TGTGCCAGCAGTGAGCGGACAGGGAGCTACGAGCAGTACTTC
CASSERTGSYEQYF
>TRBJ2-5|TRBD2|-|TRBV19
TGTGCCAGTAGTATGGGCCTAGCGGGGAGAGAGACCCAGTACTTC
CASSMGLAGRETQYF
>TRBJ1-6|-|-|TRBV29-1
TGCAGCGTCGCGGCCGGGGTGGATTCACCCCTCCACTTT
CSVAAGVDSPLHF
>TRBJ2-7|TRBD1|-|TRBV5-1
TGCGCCAGCAGCTTGGCCAGGACAGGGGTACCCTACGAGCAGTACTTC
CASSLARTGVPYEQYF
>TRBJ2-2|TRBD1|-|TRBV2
TGTGCCAGCAGTGATAAGGGGGCTCGTACCGGGGAGCTGTTTTTT
CASSDKGARTGELFF
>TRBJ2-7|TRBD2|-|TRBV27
TGTGCCAGCAGTACCTGGACTAGCGGGCTCGACGAGCAGTACTTC
CASSTWTSGLDEQYF
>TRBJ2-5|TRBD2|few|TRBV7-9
TGTGCCAGCAGCGTCACCGGGAGGCCTGGGGTTCAAGAGACCCAGTACTTC
CASSVTGRPGVQETQYF
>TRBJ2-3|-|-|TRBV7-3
TGTGCCAGCAGCTTGTCGGGGGGCCAGGATACGCAGTATTTT
CASSLSGGQDTQYF
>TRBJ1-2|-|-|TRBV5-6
TGTGCCAGCAGCTCGGGAGCGAGGGTCTATGGCTACACCTTC
CASSSGARVYGYTF
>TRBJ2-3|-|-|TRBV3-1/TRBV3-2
TGTGCCAGCAGGCGGGGTTTTAGCACAGATACGCAGTATTTT
CASRRGFSTDTQYF
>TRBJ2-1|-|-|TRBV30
TGTGCCTGGAGCGCCCCAGGGTATGAGCAGTTCTTC
CAWSAPGYEQFF
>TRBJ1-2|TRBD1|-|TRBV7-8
TGTGCCAGCAGCTTAGAGGCCAGGGGGCGCGGCTACACCTTC
CASSLEARGRGYTF
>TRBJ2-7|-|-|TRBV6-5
TGTGCCAGCCGGAGAGACGGCACCTACGAGCAGTACTTC
CASRRDGTYEQYF
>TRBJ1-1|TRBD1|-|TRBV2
TGTGCCAGCAGTGGATCTTGGACAGGAGAGAACACTGAAGCTTTCTTT
CASSGSWTGENTEAFF
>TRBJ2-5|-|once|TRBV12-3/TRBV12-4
TGTGCCAGCAGTTTGGGAGAAGAGACCCAGTACTTC
CASSLGEETQYF
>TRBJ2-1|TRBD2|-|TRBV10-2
TGCGCCAGCAGTGAAACTAGCGGGGGGGCTGGGCAGTTCTTC
CASSETSGGAGQFF
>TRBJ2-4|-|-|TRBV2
TGTGCCAGCAGTCAACTTGGACAAGCTATAGCCAAAAACATTCAGTACTTC
CASSQLGQAIAKNIQYF
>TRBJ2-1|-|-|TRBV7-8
TGTGCCAGCAGCTTGCAGGCTACCAATGAGCAGTTCTTC
CASSLQATNEQFF
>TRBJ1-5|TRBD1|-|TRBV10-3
TGTGCCATCAGCGCTACAGGGGACCCGCCCCAGCATTTT
CAISATGDPPQHF
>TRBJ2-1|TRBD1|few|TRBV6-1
TGTGCCAGCAGTGACGGGACAGGGGTCCTGAATGAGCAGTTCTTC
CASSDGTGVLNEQFF
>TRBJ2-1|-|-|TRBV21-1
TGTGCCAGCAGCCCTCCTCATGGCGGGAGCTCCTACAATGAGCAGTTCTTC
CASSPPHGGSSYNEQFF
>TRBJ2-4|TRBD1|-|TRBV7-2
TGTGCCAGCAGCTTAGCGGTGACAGGGTCAGCCAAAAACATTCAGTACTTC
CASSLAVTGSAKNIQYF
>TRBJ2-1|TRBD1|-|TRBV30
TGTGCCTGGACTCCCCGGGGGACAGGGGGCTGGTATGAGCAGTTCTTC
CAWTPRGTGGWYEQFF
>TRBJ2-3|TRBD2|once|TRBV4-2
TGTGCCAGCCGCACGGGGCTAGCGGGGTTCACAGATACGCAGTATTTT
CASRTGLAGFTDTQYF
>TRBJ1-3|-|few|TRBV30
TGTGCCTGGAGTGTACTGTCCGGAAACACCATATATTTT
CAWSVLSGNTIYF
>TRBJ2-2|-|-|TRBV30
TGTGCCTGGAGACAACCGGGTACCGGGGAGCTGTTTTTT
CAWRQPGTGELFF
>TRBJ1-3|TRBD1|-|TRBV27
TGTGCCAGCAGTTCCTTAGGGACAGCGGGAAACACCATATATTTT
CASSSLGTAGNTIYF
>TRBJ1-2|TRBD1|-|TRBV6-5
TGTGCCAGCAGTTACGGGACAGGTTTAGGGTATGGCTACACCTTC
CASSYGTGLGYGYTF
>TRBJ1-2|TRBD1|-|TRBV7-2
TGTGCCAGCAGCCCCCCAATCGGGAACAGGGGAGTCGAAGGCTACACCTTC
CASSPPIGNRGVEGYTF
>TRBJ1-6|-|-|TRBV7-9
TGTGCCAGCAGCTTCCAGGGGAATTCACCCCTCCACTTT
CASSFQGNSPLHF
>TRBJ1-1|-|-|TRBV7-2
TGTGCCAGCAGCTTTAGGACCGGGACTGGGAACACTGAAGCTTTCTTT
CASSFRTGTGNTEAFF
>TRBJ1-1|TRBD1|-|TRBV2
TGTGCCAGCAGTTGGGACAGGATTGAAGCTTTCTTT
CASSWDRIEAFF
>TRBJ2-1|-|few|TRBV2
TGTGCCAGCGAAGGAGGGGCGGAGACCGGCAATGAGCAGTTCTTC
CASEGGAETGNEQFF
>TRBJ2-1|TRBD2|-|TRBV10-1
TGCGCCAGCAGTGAGTCGACTCGGACTAGCGGGAGGATTTACAATGAGCAGTTCTTC
CASSESTRTSGRIYNEQFF
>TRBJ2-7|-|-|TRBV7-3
TGTGCCAGCAGCTTAACCAGAAACTACGAGCAGTACTTC
CASSLTRNYEQYF
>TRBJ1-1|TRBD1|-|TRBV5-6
TGTGCCAGCAGCTCCCTGGGGACAGGGGGCGGCCTTAACACTGAAGCTTTCTTT
CASSSLGTGGGLNTEAFF
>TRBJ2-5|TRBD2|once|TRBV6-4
TGTGCCAGCAGTGACTCGAAGAGCGGGGAACAAGAGACCCAGTACTTC
CASSDSKSGEQETQYF
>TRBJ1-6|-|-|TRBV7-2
TGTGCCAGCAGCTCCCAGGGTATAGGCTATAATTCACCCCTCCACTTT
CASSSQGIGYNSPLHF
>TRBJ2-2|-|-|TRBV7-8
TGTGCCAGCGTCAAAGCGCCACCGAACACCGGGGAGCTGTTTTTT
CASVKAPPNTGELFF
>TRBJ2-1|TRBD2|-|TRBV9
TGTGCCAGCAGCTTTAGCGGGGGGGGTTACAATGAGCAGTTCTTC
CASSFSGGGYNEQFF